One sample yielded the 28 T cell receptor beta chains listed below, sequenced in a study of T cell responses to AZD1222 COVID-19 vaccine. Sequencing was performed with immunoSEQ multiplex PCR; in TCRdb, only in-frame clones are kept and a portion is missing. The sample includes around 120,000 clones, approximately 90% of them seen just once. Sample: peripheral blood, taken 28 days after the second AZD1222 dose. The receptors were sampled from an adult who received the AZD1222 COVID-19 vaccine.

J is TRBJ1-1 and V is TRBV5-1; TRBD1 matches 8 bases. With 6 bases clipped from V and 10 bases from J, the junction kept 8 bases outside the gene matches. This CDR3 comprises 12 residues. The V gene's germline CDR1 is SGHRS and CDR2 YFSETQ. The CDR3 protein is CASTLTGGSAFF. CDR3 nucleotide sequence: TGCGCCAGCACCTTAACAGGGGGTTCAGCTTTCTTT. The complete variable domain, with remaining parts taken from reference TRBV5-1 and TRBJ1-1, reads KAGVTQTPRYLIKTRGQQVTLSCSPISGHRSVSWYQQTPGQGLQFLFEYFSETQRNKGNFPGRFSGRQFSNSRSEMNVSTLELGDSALYLCASTLTGGSAFFGQGTRLTVV.

J is TRBJ1-2 and V is TRBV7-9, with D possibly TRBD1 on 5 matching bases. V was shortened by 4 bases and J by 3 bases, with 21 bases between the two germline ends. Germline CDR1 SEHNR, CDR2 FQNEAQ (reference sequence). There are 17 residues in the CDR3. As DNA, the CDR3 is TGTGCCAGCAGCTCAAGCTATCCCGGGGGAAAGGACTATGGCTACACCTTC. Protein: CASSSSYPGGKDYGYTF. Based on the CDR3 plus reference TRBV7-9 and TRBJ1-2, the full variable domain is DTGVSQNPRHKITKRGQNVTFRCDPISEHNRLYWYRQTLGQGPEFLTYFQNEAQLEKSRLLSDRFSAERPKGSFSTLEIQRTEQGDSAMYLCASSSSYPGGKDYGYTFGSGTRLTVV.

This clone was counted a single time. The chain joins TRBV11-2 to TRBJ2-7; 7 bases match TRBD2. The trim removed 2 bases at V and 2 bases at J, leaving 9 bases unmatched. This CDR3 comprises 16 residues. Germline loops: CDR1 SGHAT, CDR2 FQNNGV. The CDR3 sequence is CASSLYSRGSTYEQYF. The CDR3 DNA sequence: TGTGCCAGCAGCTTATACTCGCGGGGGTCGACCTACGAGCAGTACTTC. Full variable domain (missing parts from reference TRBV11-2 and TRBJ2-7): EAGVAQSPRYKIIEKRQSVAFWCNPISGHATLYWYQQILGQGPKLLIQFQNNGVVDDSQLPKDRFSAERLKGVDSTLKIQPAKLEDSAVYLCASSLYSRGSTYEQYFGPGTRLTVT.

The genes are TRBV28 and TRBJ1-2; D is unresolved. CDR3 length equals 13 residues. The ends were cut back, 7 bases at V and 5 bases at J, with 14 bases in the middle. Germline V gives CDR1 MDHEN, CDR2 SYDVKM. The CDR3 DNA reads as TGTGCCAGCACCCCCGGCAGCGAATATGGCTACACCTTC. Its protein product is CASTPGSEYGYTF.

The chain joins TRBV10-3 to TRBJ2-1; D perhaps matches TRBD1 (6 bases). This CDR3 is built from 15 residues. The V and J ends lost 2 bases and 5 bases respectively, with 13 bases between them. The V gene's germline CDR1 is ENHRY and CDR2 SYGVKD. The CDR3 protein is CAISERGTLDNEQFF. Written as DNA, the CDR3 is TGTGCCATCAGTGAGAGGGGGACCCTGGACAATGAGCAGTTCTTC.

V is TRBV27 and J is TRBJ1-1; possible D gene TRBD1, 6 bases. Germline assignment: CDR1 MNHEY and CDR2 SMNVEV (reference sequence). The CDR3 covers 13 residues. With 7 bases removed from V and 2 bases from J, the gap between germline ends came to 11 bases. CDR3 nucleotides: TGTGCCAGCACCGGCAGGGGTAACACTGAAGCTTTCTTT. Translating it yields CASTGRGNTEAFF.

This chain joins TRBV3-1 (or the pseudogene TRBV3-2) and TRBJ1-6, with D possibly being TRBD1 (5 bases). The CDR3 covers 13 residues. CDR1 is LGHDT and CDR2 is YNNKEL in the germline V gene (reference sequence). The germline V and J ends were trimmed by 8 bases and 0 bases, with 5 bases remaining between them. CDR3 loop: CASGGSYNSPLHF. The CDR3 nucleotides read TGTGCCAGCGGGGGCTCCTATAATTCACCCCTCCACTTT.

The chain has TRBV28 and TRBJ2-5, with 12 positions matching TRBD2. V lost 3 bases, J lost 5 bases, and 10 bases stayed unmatched. In germline, CDR1 is MDHEN, CDR2 SYDVKM. The CDR3 length is 17 residues. Here the CDR3 reads CASSFSTTSGGGETQYF. The CDR3 bases are TGTGCCAGCAGTTTCTCCACGACTAGCGGGGGAGGCGAGACCCAGTACTTC.

The CDR3 loop reads CASSLEAEAFF. The CDR3 DNA reads as TGTGCCAGCAGCTTAGAGGCTGAAGCTTTCTTT. The chain joins TRBV7-9 to TRBJ1-1; D call uncertain. Germline V CDR1 and CDR2: SEHNR, FQNEAQ (reference sequence). V was clipped by 1 base and J by 6 bases, with 3 bases between them. The CDR3 length is 11 residues.

The chain carries TRBV9 and TRBJ2-2; TRBD1 is a possible D gene (5 bases). Germline-derived CDR1 and CDR2 are SGDLS and YYNGEE. There are 15 residues in the CDR3. The V and J ends lost 4 bases and 3 bases respectively, with 13 bases between them. Written as DNA, the CDR3 is TGTGCCAGCAGCCCCAGTATAGGGGACACCGGGGAGCTGTTTTTT. It yields the protein CASSPSIGDTGELFF.

In this sample, this clone turned up a few times. The J gene is TRBJ2-7, the V gene TRBV2, with TRBD1 matching 8 bases. CDR1 and CDR2 from the germline V gene are SNHLY and FYNNEI. CDR3 size: 13 residues. The junction had 15 bases not matched to a gene; V was cut back by 8 bases and J by 12 bases. The DNA for the CDR3 is TGTGCCAGCCGTCCCGCCCCGGACAGGGAAGGGTACTTC. This sequence encodes CASRPAPDREGYF. The full variable domain, completed using reference TRBV2 and TRBJ2-7, is EPEVTQTPSHQVTQMGQEVILRCVPISNHLYFYWYRQILGQKVEFLVSFYNNEISEKSEIFDDQFSVERPDGSNFTLKIRSTKLEDSAMYFCASRPAPDREGYFGPGTRLTVT.

This rearrangement joins TRBV30 to TRBJ2-7; a possible D gene is TRBD1 (5 bases). There are 11 residues in the CDR3. The germline V gene has CDR1 GTSNPN and CDR2 SVGIG (reference sequence). The V gene lost 7 bases and the J gene lost 1 base, with 8 bases spanning the gap. CDR3 loop: CALQDSYEQYF. The CDR3 coding sequence is TGTGCCTTACAGGATTCCTACGAGCAGTACTTC.

The chain employs TRBV7-9 and TRBJ2-7, with a weak D call TRBD1 (5 bases). The CDR3 runs to 16 residues. V lost 3 bases and J lost 0, with 15 bases in between. Germline CDR1 and CDR2: SEHNR and FQNEAQ (reference sequence). CDR3 sequence: CASSFRAIQGSYEQYF. The CDR3 region has the DNA TGTGCCAGCAGCTTCCGGGCGATTCAGGGCTCCTACGAGCAGTACTTC.

The genes are TRBV2 and TRBJ2-3; D unresolved. Germline V gene sequence: CDR1 SNHLY, CDR2 FYNNEI. The CDR3 spans 11 residues. Trimming stripped 5 bases from V and 9 bases from J, with 9 bases between. DNA for the CDR3: TGTGCCAGCAGTCCTCCTGGAACGCAGTATTTT. Translation gives CASSPPGTQYF. Combining the CDR3 with reference TRBV2 and TRBJ2-3 gives the whole variable domain EPEVTQTPSHQVTQMGQEVILRCVPISNHLYFYWYRQILGQKVEFLVSFYNNEISEKSEIFDDQFSVERPDGSNFTLKIRSTKLEDSAMYFCASSPPGTQYFGPGTRLTVL.

This sequence joins TRBV6-6 and TRBJ1-6, with TRBD1 identical over 8 bases. Trimming cost V 10 bases and J 9 bases; bases outside gene matches: 11. The germline V gene encodes CDR1 MNHNY and CDR2 SVGAGI (reference sequence). This CDR3 region has 14 residues. CDR3 in DNA: TGTGCCATCAAACCGACAGGGGCCGGTTCACCCCTCCACTTT. Translating gives CAIKPTGAGSPLHF.

On this clone: The sample holds other DNA sequences that translate to the same CDR3. The chain employs TRBV4-3 and TRBJ2-7; D is ambiguous. V lost 0 bases and J lost 4, with 4 bases in between. Germline V CDR1 and CDR2: LGHNA, YSLEER. The CDR3 runs to 12 residues. The CDR3 nucleotides are TGCGCCAGCAGCCAAGAGGGGTACGAGCAGTACTTC. Protein sequence: CASSQEGYEQYF.

The chain recombines TRBV28 with TRBJ2-7; 9 positions agree with TRBD1. The V and J ends lost 4 bases and 0 bases, in that order; junction bases with no gene match: 4. The CDR3 covers 15 residues. Per the germline V gene, CDR1 is MDHEN and CDR2 is SYDVKM. In DNA form, the CDR3 reads TGTGCCAGCAGTTCGGGGACAGGGAGCTCCTACGAGCAGTACTTC. Translated: CASSSGTGSSYEQYF.

V usage is TRBV5-5 and J usage is TRBJ2-1, with 10 bases aligning to TRBD2. This CDR3 has 18 residues. After removal of 5 bases from V and 7 bases from J, the junction contained 18 bases not matched to a gene. CDR1 SGHKS and CDR2 YYEKEE come from the germline V gene (reference sequence). This CDR3 reads CASRQPSSGSWAVNEQFF. The CDR3 nucleotides are TGTGCCAGCAGACAACCTTCTAGCGGGAGTTGGGCTGTGAATGAGCAGTTCTTC.

The gene calls are TRBV19 and TRBJ2-5; D unclear. This CDR3 is built from 12 residues. From germline, CDR1 is LNHDA and CDR2 SQIVND (reference sequence). Deletions cut 8 bases from V and 5 bases from J, with 12 bases between. DNA of the CDR3: TGTGCCAGTTCCTCGGATGAGGAGACCCAGTACTTC. Translation: CASSSDEETQYF.

The chain links TRBV7-3 to TRBJ2-2; D remains ambiguous. The germline V gene encodes CDR1 SGHTA and CDR2 FQGTGA. CDR3 length: 14 residues. V lost 0 bases, J lost 2 bases, and 4 bases lay in between. Here the CDR3 DNA reads TGTGCCAGCAGCTTAACCCGAAACACCGGGGAGCTGTTTTTT. The encoded protein is CASSLTRNTGELFF.

The chain employs TRBV7-2 and TRBJ1-3; D unclear. This CDR3 comprises 13 residues. With 0 bases removed from V and 4 bases from J, the gap between germline ends came to 4 bases. Germline V lookup: CDR1 SGHTA, CDR2 FQGNSA. The CDR3 DNA sequence: TGTGCCAGCAGCTTAGCGGGGGGAAACACCATATATTTT. Protein product: CASSLAGGNTIYF.

The chain links TRBV4-1 to TRBJ1-2; D not certain. V was pared by 0 bases and J by 5 bases, with 4 bases between. Germline CDR1 is MGHRA and CDR2 is YSYEKL. The CDR3 length is 12 residues. CDR3 loop: CASSQEFYGYTF. For the CDR3, the DNA is TGCGCCAGCAGCCAAGAATTTTATGGCTACACCTTC.

The rearrangement joins TRBV6-5 to TRBJ2-7; the match to TRBD2 covers 9 bases. The length of the CDR3 is 15 residues. Looked up from germline, CDR1 is MNHEY and CDR2 is SVGAGI. V lost 7 bases to trimming and J lost 3 bases; unmatched junction nucleotides: 10. CDR3 coding DNA: TGTGCCAGCACCCCCTGGGCAGCGGGGGGCTACGAGCAGTACTTC. Translating gives CASTPWAAGGYEQYF.

The J gene is TRBJ1-3, the V gene TRBV19; 8 positions agree with TRBD1. Trimming took 8 bases from V and 1 from J; bases not matched to a gene: 7. Germline V gene data show CDR1 as LNHDA and CDR2 as SQIVND (reference sequence). The CDR3 length is 15 residues. The CDR3 protein is CASSKTGGSGNTIYF. The CDR3 DNA is TGTGCCAGTTCGAAAACAGGGGGGTCTGGAAACACCATATATTTT.

V is TRBV7-8 and J is TRBJ2-5; unclear D gene. Per the germline V gene, CDR1 is SGHVS and CDR2 is FQNEAQ. V dropped 6 bases and J dropped 5 bases, with 13 bases sitting between them. The CDR3 consists of 13 residues. The DNA for the CDR3 is TGTGCCAGCAGTGCTTGGGTGGGGGAGACCCAGTACTTC. It specifies CASSAWVGETQYF.

The chain combines TRBV7-2 with TRBJ2-2; tentative D call: TRBD2 (6 bases). This CDR3 is built from 14 residues. V dropped 5 bases and J dropped 3 bases, with 10 bases sitting between them. Germline CDR1 and CDR2: SGHTA and FQGNSA. The CDR3 DNA reads as TGTGCCAGCAGCCGTCAGCGGGACACCGGGGAGCTGTTTTTT. Amino acid sequence: CASSRQRDTGELFF.

This clone appeared once. The chain employs TRBV5-5 and TRBJ1-1; TRBD1 aligns across 8 bases. From germline, CDR1 is SGHKS and CDR2 YYEKEE (reference sequence). The CDR3 totals 14 residues. Unmatched junction bases numbered 6, after V lost 3 bases and J lost 5 bases. CDR3 bases: TGTGCCAGCAGCTCGCGGGGACAGGTTACTGAAGCTTTCTTT. Translation: CASSSRGQVTEAFF.

The chain joins TRBV25-1 to TRBJ1-2, with D possibly matching TRBD1 (5 bases). Germline V gives CDR1 MGHDK, CDR2 SYGVNS. The CDR3 sequence is 13 residues long. V lost 2 bases, J lost 7 bases, and 11 bases lay in between. The CDR3 coding sequence is TGTGCCAGCAGTGAACTCTCGAGGGGTGGCTACACCTTC. Translating gives CASSELSRGGYTF.